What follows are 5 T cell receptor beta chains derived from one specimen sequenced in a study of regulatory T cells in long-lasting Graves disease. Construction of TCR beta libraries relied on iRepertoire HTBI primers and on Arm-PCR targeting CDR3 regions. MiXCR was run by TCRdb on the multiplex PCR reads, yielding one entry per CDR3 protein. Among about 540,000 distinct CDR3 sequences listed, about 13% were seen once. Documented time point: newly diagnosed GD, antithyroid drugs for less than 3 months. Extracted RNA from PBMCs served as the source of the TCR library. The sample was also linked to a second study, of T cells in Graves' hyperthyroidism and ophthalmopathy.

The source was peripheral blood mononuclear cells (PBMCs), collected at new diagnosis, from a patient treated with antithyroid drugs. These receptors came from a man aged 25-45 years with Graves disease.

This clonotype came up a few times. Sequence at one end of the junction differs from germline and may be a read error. CDR3 residues: CASSWPGGHNNGQFF. CDR3 coding DNA: TGTGCCAGCAGTTGGCCTGGGGGACACAACAATGGGCAGTTCTTC. The V gene is TRBV12-3 or TRBV12-4, the J gene TRBJ2-1; D possibly corresponds to TRBD1 (6 bases). This CDR3 region has 15 residues.

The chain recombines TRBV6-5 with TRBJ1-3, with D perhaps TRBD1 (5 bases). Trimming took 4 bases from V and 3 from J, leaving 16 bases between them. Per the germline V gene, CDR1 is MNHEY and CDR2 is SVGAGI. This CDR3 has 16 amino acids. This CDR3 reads CASSWGTEGGGNTIYF. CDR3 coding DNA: TGTGCCAGCAGTTGGGGGACTGAAGGTGGTGGAAACACCATATATTTT.

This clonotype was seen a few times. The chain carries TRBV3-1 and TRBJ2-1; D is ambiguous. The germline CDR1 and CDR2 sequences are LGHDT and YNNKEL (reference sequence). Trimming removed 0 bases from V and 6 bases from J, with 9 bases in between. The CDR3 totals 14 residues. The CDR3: CASSQDGSGNEQFF. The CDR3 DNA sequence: TGTGCCAGCAGCCAAGATGGGTCGGGCAATGAGCAGTTCTTC.

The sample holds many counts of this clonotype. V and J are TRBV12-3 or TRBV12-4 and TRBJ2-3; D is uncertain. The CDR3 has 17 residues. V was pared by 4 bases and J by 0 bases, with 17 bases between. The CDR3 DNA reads TGTGCCAGCAGTTCGACACCCCTGCCCTCTAGCACAGATACGCAGTATTTT. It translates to CASSSTPLPSSTDTQYF.

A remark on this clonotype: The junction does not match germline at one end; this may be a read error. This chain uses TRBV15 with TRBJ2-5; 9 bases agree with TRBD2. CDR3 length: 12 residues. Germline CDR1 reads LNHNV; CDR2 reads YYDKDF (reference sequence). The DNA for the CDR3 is TGTGCCACCAGCGGCGGGAGGGTTTCGATTAGCTTC. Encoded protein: CATSGGRVSISF.